The 8 T cell receptor beta chains below were found in one sample sequenced in a study of T cell responses to AZD1222 COVID-19 vaccine. TCRdb's table, derived via immunoSEQ multiplex PCR, lists solely in-frame clones and lacks some. The data show 80,000 to 95,000 clones, 85% to 90% seen once. The material was peripheral blood, obtained on day 0 of AZD1222 vaccination. These receptors came from an adult in good health.

The rearrangement joins TRBV6-2 or TRBV6-3 to TRBJ1-5, with no clear D. Germline assignment: CDR1 MNHEY and CDR2 SVGEGT. CDR3 length: 11 residues. Trimming pared 5 bases from V and 12 bases from J, leaving 11 bases between. In nucleotides, the CDR3 is TGTGCCAGCAGTCAAGGTCCATACCAGCATTTT. Protein product: CASSQGPYQHF.

The chain employs TRBV7-2 and TRBJ2-7; D possibly matches TRBD1 or TRBD2 (5 bases each). Per the germline V gene, CDR1 is SGHTA and CDR2 is FQGNSA. The CDR3 extends over 14 amino acids. Trimming removed 6 bases at V and 8 bases at J, with 20 bases between. The CDR3 DNA is TGTGCCAGCAGGCTGGGGCCCGGGGATAGTAAGCAGTACTTC. Translating it yields CASRLGPGDSKQYF.

The rearrangement uses TRBV6-5 and TRBJ1-1, with D possibly being TRBD1 (5 bases). There are 14 residues in the CDR3. Trimming pared 6 bases from V and 5 bases from J, leaving 16 bases between. In germline, CDR1 is MNHEY, CDR2 SVGAGI. The CDR3 here is CASRVPGGLTEAFF. CDR3 DNA sequence: TGTGCCAGCAGAGTTCCGGGGGGACTTACTGAAGCTTTCTTT.

This clone was seen a single time. This sequence joins TRBV3-1 (or the pseudogene TRBV3-2) and TRBJ1-1; D is unresolved. V gave up 1 base and J gave up 1 base, with 10 bases separating them. The CDR3 runs to 15 residues. CDR1 LGHDT and CDR2 YNNKEL come from the germline V gene (reference sequence). In nucleotides, the CDR3 is TGTGCCAGCAGCCAAGCTATCCTACCGAACACTGAAGCTTTCTTT. Amino acid sequence: CASSQAILPNTEAFF.

V and J are TRBV18 and TRBJ1-2; possibly TRBD1 for D (5 bases). The V gene lost 3 bases and the J gene lost 6 bases, with 11 bases spanning the gap. Per the germline V gene, CDR1 is KGHSH and CDR2 is LQKENI. This CDR3 spans 13 amino acids. The CDR3 sequence: CASSPGGGDGYTF. CDR3 coding DNA: TGTGCCAGCTCACCTGGAGGAGGGGATGGCTACACCTTC.

The rearrangement links TRBV5-1 to TRBJ2-1, with no clear D. CDR3 size: 12 residues. The germline gives CDR1 SGHRS, CDR2 YFSETQ. V was cut by 1 base and J by 9 bases, with 8 bases left in between. CDR3 in amino acids: CASSLTVGEQFF. Written as DNA, the CDR3 is TGCGCCAGCAGCTTGACAGTGGGTGAGCAGTTCTTC.

The chain recombines TRBV19 with TRBJ1-5, with 10 bases lining up with TRBD1. The CDR3 loop spans 15 amino acids. The germline CDR1 and CDR2 sequences are LNHDA and SQIVND (reference sequence). The junction had 2 bases not matched to a gene; V was cut back by 2 bases and J by 4 bases. The CDR3 is CASSIWTGGNQPQHF. For the CDR3, the DNA is TGTGCCAGTAGTATATGGACAGGGGGAAATCAGCCCCAGCATTTT.

The chain links TRBV27 to TRBJ1-5, with D hard to call. This CDR3 has 14 amino acids. The V gene's germline CDR1 is MNHEY and CDR2 SMNVEV (reference sequence). V was trimmed by 2 bases and J by 1 base, leaving 6 bases between them. The CDR3 DNA reads TGTGCCAGCAGTTTAAGGATCAGCAATCAGCCCCAGCATTTT. Translated: CASSLRISNQPQHF.